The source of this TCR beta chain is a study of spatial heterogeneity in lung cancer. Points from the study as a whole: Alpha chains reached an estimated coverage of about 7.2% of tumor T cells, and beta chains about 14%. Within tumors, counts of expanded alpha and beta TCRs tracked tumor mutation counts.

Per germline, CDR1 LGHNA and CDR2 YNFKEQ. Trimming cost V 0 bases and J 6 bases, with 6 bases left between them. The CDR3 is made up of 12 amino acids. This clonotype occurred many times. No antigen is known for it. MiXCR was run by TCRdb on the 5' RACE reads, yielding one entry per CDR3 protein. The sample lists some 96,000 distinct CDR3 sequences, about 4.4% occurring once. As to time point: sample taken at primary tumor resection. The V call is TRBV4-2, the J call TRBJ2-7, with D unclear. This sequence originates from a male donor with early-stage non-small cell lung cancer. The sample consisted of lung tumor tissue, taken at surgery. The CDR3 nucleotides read TGTGCCAGCAGCCAAGATCTTTTCGAGCAGTACTTC. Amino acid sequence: CASSQDLFEQYF.